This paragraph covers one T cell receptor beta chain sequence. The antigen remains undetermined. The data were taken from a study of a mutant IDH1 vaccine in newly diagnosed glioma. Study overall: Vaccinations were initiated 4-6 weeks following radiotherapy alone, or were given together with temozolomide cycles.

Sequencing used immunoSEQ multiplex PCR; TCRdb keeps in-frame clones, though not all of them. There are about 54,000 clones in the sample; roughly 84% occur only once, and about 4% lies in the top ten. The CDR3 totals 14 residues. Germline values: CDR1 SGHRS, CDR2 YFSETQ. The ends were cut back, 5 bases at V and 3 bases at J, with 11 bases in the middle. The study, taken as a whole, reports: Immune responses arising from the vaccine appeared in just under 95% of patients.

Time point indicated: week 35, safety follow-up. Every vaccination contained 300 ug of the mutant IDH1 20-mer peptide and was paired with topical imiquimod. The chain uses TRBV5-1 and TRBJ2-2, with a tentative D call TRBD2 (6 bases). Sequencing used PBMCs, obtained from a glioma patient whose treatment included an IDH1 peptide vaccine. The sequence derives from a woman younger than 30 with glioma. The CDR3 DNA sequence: TGCGCCAGCAGGGAGGGCAGCCACACCGGGGAGCTGTTTTTT. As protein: CASREGSHTGELFF.